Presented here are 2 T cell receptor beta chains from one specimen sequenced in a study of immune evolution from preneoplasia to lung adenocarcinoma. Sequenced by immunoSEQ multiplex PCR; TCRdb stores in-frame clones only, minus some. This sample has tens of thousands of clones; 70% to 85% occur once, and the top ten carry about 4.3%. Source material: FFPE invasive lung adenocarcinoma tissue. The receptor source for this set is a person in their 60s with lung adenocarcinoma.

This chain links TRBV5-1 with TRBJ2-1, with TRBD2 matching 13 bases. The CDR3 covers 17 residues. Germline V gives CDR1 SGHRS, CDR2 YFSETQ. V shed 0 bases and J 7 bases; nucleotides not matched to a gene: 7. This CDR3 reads CASSLGIGLAGANEQFF. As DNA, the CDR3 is TGCGCCAGCAGCTTGGGGATTGGACTAGCGGGAGCGAATGAGCAGTTCTTC.

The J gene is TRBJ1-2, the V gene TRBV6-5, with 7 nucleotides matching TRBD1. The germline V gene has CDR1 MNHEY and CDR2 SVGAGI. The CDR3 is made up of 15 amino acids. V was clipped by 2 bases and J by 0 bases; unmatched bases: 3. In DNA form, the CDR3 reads TGTGCCAGCAGTTACGGGACAGTCCCTAACTATGGCTACACCTTC. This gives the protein CASSYGTVPNYGYTF.